Presented here are 6 T cell receptor beta chains from one specimen sequenced in a study of long-term antiretroviral therapy in people with HIV. The immunoSEQ assay was v3.0, run at survey level. TCRdb's copy holds only in-frame clones and misses some; the assay was immunoSEQ multiplex PCR. The table shows roughly 29,000 clones, with approximately 95% occurring only once. This specimen was unsorted PBMCs, taken 5.3 years after starting antiretroviral therapy. These receptors originate from a man aged 25-45 years with HIV.

This sequence joins TRBV5-8 and TRBJ2-1, with 8 bases identical to TRBD2. This CDR3 contains 16 residues. Germline V lookup: CDR1 SGHTS, CDR2 YDEGEE. After removal of 4 bases from V and 5 bases from J, the junction contained 11 bases not matched to a gene. CDR3: CASSLPGLGLDNEQFF. The CDR3 DNA sequence: TGTGCCAGCAGCCTACCGGGACTAGGGCTGGACAATGAGCAGTTCTTC.

The V call is TRBV4-3, the J call TRBJ2-2; TRBD2 agrees at 8 bases. V was clipped by 4 bases and J by 5 bases; unmatched bases: 3. CDR1 is LGHNA, CDR2 YSLEER, per germline. This CDR3 is 14 amino acids long. CDR3 nucleotide sequence: TGCGCCAGCAGCCGTAGCGGGGAGACCGGGGAGCTGTTTTTT. This encodes CASSRSGETGELFF.

The chain joins TRBV5-1 to TRBJ2-3; 7 bases are a match to TRBD1. From germline, CDR1 is SGHRS and CDR2 YFSETQ. V lost 1 base and J lost 1; bases outside the gene matches: 3. The CDR3 consists of 15 residues. CDR3 region: CASSLRDSRTDTQYF. CDR3 DNA: TGCGCCAGCAGCTTGAGGGACAGCCGCACAGATACGCAGTATTTT. Together with reference TRBV5-1 and TRBJ2-3, the CDR3 gives the full variable domain: KAGVTQTPRYLIKTRGQQVTLSCSPISGHRSVSWYQQTPGQGLQFLFEYFSETQRNKGNFPGRFSGRQFSNSRSEMNVSTLELGDSALYLCASSLRDSRTDTQYFGPGTRLTVL.

This chain uses TRBV11-2 with TRBJ2-3, with D unclear. The CDR3 contains 15 residues. From germline, CDR1 is SGHAT and CDR2 FQNNGV. The ends were cut back, 3 bases at V and 2 bases at J, with 12 bases in the middle. The CDR3 loop is CASSFIPTITDTQYF. In DNA form, the CDR3 reads TGTGCCAGCAGCTTTATCCCCACTATCACAGATACGCAGTATTTT.

The rearrangement joins TRBV7-9 to TRBJ1-5; maybe TRBD1 (5 bases). The CDR3 spans 14 residues. Germline CDR1 reads SEHNR; CDR2 reads FQNEAQ (reference sequence). V was clipped by 1 base and J by 6 bases, with 10 bases between them. The CDR3 DNA is TGTGCCAGCAGCTTAGAAGGGGAAGTTCAGCCCCAGCATTTT. As protein: CASSLEGEVQPQHF.

V gene TRBV5-4 combines with J gene TRBJ2-1; D might be TRBD2 (7 bases). Per the germline V gene, CDR1 is SGHNT and CDR2 is YYREEE (reference sequence). There are 15 residues in the CDR3. This CDR3 reads CVLTGGYGGRNEQFF. The CDR3 DNA reads TGTGTCCTCACTGGTGGGTACGGGGGGCGCAATGAGCAGTTCTTC.